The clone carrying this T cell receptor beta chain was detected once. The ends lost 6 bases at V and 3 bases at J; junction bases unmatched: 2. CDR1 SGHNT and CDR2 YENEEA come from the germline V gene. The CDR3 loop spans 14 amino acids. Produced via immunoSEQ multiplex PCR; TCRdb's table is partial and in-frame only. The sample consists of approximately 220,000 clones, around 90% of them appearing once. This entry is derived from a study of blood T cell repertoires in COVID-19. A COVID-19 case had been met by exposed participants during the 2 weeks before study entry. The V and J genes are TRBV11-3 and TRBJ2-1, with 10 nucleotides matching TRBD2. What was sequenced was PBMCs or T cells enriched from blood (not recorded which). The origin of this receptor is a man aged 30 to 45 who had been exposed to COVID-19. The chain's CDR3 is CASSSSGGYNEQFF. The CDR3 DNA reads TGTGCCAGCAGTTCTAGCGGGGGCTACAATGAGCAGTTCTTC.